The T cell receptor (beta chain) under discussion was sequenced for a study of tumor-infiltrating lymphocytes in primary liver carcinoma. V lost 0 bases, J lost 0 bases, and 7 bases lay in between. Germline V gives CDR1 SEHNR, CDR2 FQNEAQ (reference sequence). CDR3 length equals 15 residues. Unsorted bulk tissue (about 19-33 mg) underwent RNA and DNA co-extraction. Five discrete regions of every tumor underwent sampling. Total RNA (approximately 500 ng) served as template for TCR beta cDNA synthesis primed by a constant-region primer. Slightly modified ARM-PCR, run as three nested multiplex PCR rounds, produced the TCR beta libraries. It was with TRBV1-TRBV30 forward primers and a C-beta reverse primer that the first two PCR rounds were run, at about 10 cycles each. TCRdb reanalysed the multiplex PCR reads using MiXCR and keeps one entry per CDR3 protein. The sample carries tens of thousands of distinct CDR3 sequences, about three quarters recorded once.

Study outcomes and limitations: It was tumor-adjacent and tumor-blood pairs that overlapped less than tumor region pairs did.

This clonotype was detected ten times or more. The antigen remains undetermined. The rearrangement uses TRBV7-9 and TRBJ2-3; D uncertain. Sequenced material: liver tumor tissue from sampling region 3. Subset here: tumor region T3, left-lateral pole. The TCR was taken from a man aged 35-49 years with primary liver carcinoma and hepatitis B virus infection. The DNA of the CDR3 is TGTGCCAGCAGCTTAGCCGGCGGTAGCACAGATACGCAGTATTTT. This translates into CASSLAGGSTDTQYF. The whole variable domain, remainder taken from reference TRBV7-9 and TRBJ2-3, is DTGVSQNPRHKITKRGQNVTFRCDPISEHNRLYWYRQTLGQGPEFLTYFQNEAQLEKSRLLSDRFSAERPKGSFSTLEIQRTEQGDSAMYLCASSLAGGSTDTQYFGPGTRLTVL.